The rows below give T cell receptor beta chains drawn from one sample of a study of T-cell reconstitution after alpha-beta-depleted transplantation in children. TCRdb passed the PCR reads through MiXCR, listing each CDR3 protein once. This table has roughly 220,000 distinct CDR3 sequences, around 9.2% appearing once. This sample comprised PBMCs, mostly from graft donor cells, obtained 360 days after TCRalphabeta/CD19-depleted stem cell transplant. The receptors were gathered from a male patient aged 2-9 years who had a stem cell transplant for acute myeloid leukemia, so the T cells may come from the graft donor. Both conserved end residues are part of each CDR3. Each record gives: J gene, D gene, V gene, clone size, CDR3 protein, CDR3 DNA. D genes are given only for firm matches. Clone size is not always given. Where it is, it says once, few, many or a class for expanded clones.

j_call: TRBJ2-4; d_call: -; v_call: TRBV12-3/TRBV12-4; clone_size: -; cdr3_aa: CASSLAGARGRLAKNIQYF; cdr3_nt: TGTGCCAGCAGTTTAGCGGGGGCCCGGGGGAGGCTAGCCAAAAACATTCAGTACTTC
j_call: TRBJ1-2; d_call: -; v_call: TRBV5-1; clone_size: -; cdr3_aa: CASSTQGNYGYTF; cdr3_nt: TGCGCCAGCAGCACCCAGGGGAACTATGGCTACACCTTC
j_call: TRBJ1-2; d_call: -; v_call: TRBV12-3/TRBV12-4; clone_size: -; cdr3_aa: CASSLHPYGYTF; cdr3_nt: TGTGCCAGCAGTTTGCACCCTTATGGCTACACCTTC
j_call: TRBJ2-5; d_call: TRBD1; v_call: TRBV29-1; clone_size: many; cdr3_aa: CSVETNRGRETQYF; cdr3_nt: TGCAGCGTTGAGACCAACAGGGGAAGGGAGACCCAGTACTTC
j_call: TRBJ2-1; d_call: TRBD2; v_call: TRBV2; clone_size: many; cdr3_aa: CASKYMWTSGRAGYNEQFF; cdr3_nt: TGTGCCAGTAAATATATGTGGACTAGCGGGAGGGCGGGTTACAATGAGCAGTTCTTC
j_call: TRBJ1-5; d_call: -; v_call: TRBV10-3; clone_size: -; cdr3_aa: CAISEVPGAGNQPQHF; cdr3_nt: TGTGCCATCAGTGAGGTCCCGGGGGCGGGGAATCAGCCCCAGCATTTT
j_call: TRBJ1-1; d_call: TRBD1; v_call: TRBV9; clone_size: -; cdr3_aa: CASSRGAGGVNTEAFF; cdr3_nt: TGTGCCAGCAGCCGGGGGGCAGGGGGCGTGAACACTGAAGCTTTCTTT
j_call: TRBJ2-1; d_call: -; v_call: TRBV29-1; clone_size: few; cdr3_aa: CSVDGVSSYNEQFF; cdr3_nt: TGCAGCGTTGATGGGGTTAGCTCCTACAATGAGCAGTTCTTC
j_call: TRBJ1-6; d_call: TRBD1; v_call: TRBV12-3/TRBV12-4; clone_size: few; cdr3_aa: CASSSPTGTGINSPLHF; cdr3_nt: TGTGCCAGCAGTTCCCCGACCGGGACAGGGATCAATTCACCCCTCCACTTT
j_call: TRBJ1-6; d_call: -; v_call: TRBV5-1; clone_size: -; cdr3_aa: CASSLAGDGSPLHF; cdr3_nt: TGCGCCAGCAGCTTGGCGGGGGACGGATCACCCCTCCACTTT
j_call: TRBJ2-3; d_call: -; v_call: TRBV5-1; clone_size: few; cdr3_aa: CASSSITGVGTDTQYF; cdr3_nt: TGCGCCAGCAGCTCAATCACGGGTGTCGGCACAGATACGCAGTATTTT
j_call: TRBJ1-3; d_call: -; v_call: TRBV7-2; clone_size: few; cdr3_aa: CASSFLVAPGGNTIYF; cdr3_nt: TGTGCCAGCAGCTTCCTAGTGGCCCCCGGCGGAAACACCATATATTTT
j_call: TRBJ2-1; d_call: TRBD2; v_call: TRBV7-3; clone_size: many; cdr3_aa: CASSTSGTSGRHEQFF; cdr3_nt: TGTGCCAGCAGCACCTCCGGGACTAGCGGGAGACATGAGCAGTTCTTC
j_call: TRBJ2-5; d_call: TRBD2; v_call: TRBV7-3; clone_size: few; cdr3_aa: CASSPSRGAQETQYF; cdr3_nt: TGTGCCAGCAGCCCCTCGCGGGGGGCTCAAGAGACCCAGTACTTC
j_call: TRBJ1-5; d_call: TRBD1; v_call: TRBV5-8; clone_size: few; cdr3_aa: CASSLVRRDRGYQPQHF; cdr3_nt: TGTGCCAGCAGCTTGGTGAGGAGGGACAGAGGGTATCAGCCCCAGCATTTT
j_call: TRBJ2-1; d_call: -; v_call: TRBV12-3/TRBV12-4; clone_size: -; cdr3_aa: CASSLMRGAEQFF; cdr3_nt: TGTGCCAGCAGTTTAATGCGAGGGGCTGAGCAGTTCTTC
j_call: TRBJ2-1; d_call: -; v_call: TRBV4-2; clone_size: -; cdr3_aa: CASSQGGVTNEQFF; cdr3_nt: TGTGCCAGCAGCCAGGGGGGTGTTACAAATGAGCAGTTCTTC
j_call: TRBJ2-2; d_call: -; v_call: TRBV5-1; clone_size: many; cdr3_aa: CASSWSGPNTGELFF; cdr3_nt: TGCGCCAGCAGCTGGAGCGGGCCGAACACCGGGGAGCTGTTTTTT
j_call: TRBJ2-1; d_call: -; v_call: TRBV24-1; clone_size: -; cdr3_aa: CATSDLGTYNEQFF; cdr3_nt: TGTGCCACCAGTGATTTGGGAACCTACAATGAGCAGTTCTTC
j_call: TRBJ1-5; d_call: -; v_call: TRBV7-9; clone_size: many; cdr3_aa: CASSLQTQPQHF; cdr3_nt: TGTGCCAGCAGCCTACAGACTCAGCCCCAGCATTTT
j_call: TRBJ1-5; d_call: TRBD1; v_call: TRBV27; clone_size: -; cdr3_aa: CASRLRTGSNQPQHF; cdr3_nt: TGTGCCAGCAGGCTAAGGACAGGTAGCAATCAGCCCCAGCATTTT
j_call: TRBJ2-3; d_call: TRBD2; v_call: TRBV7-9; clone_size: many; cdr3_aa: CASSLNGETSGDTQYF; cdr3_nt: TGTGCCAGCAGCTTAAATGGAGAGACTAGCGGAGATACGCAGTATTTT
j_call: TRBJ2-1; d_call: -; v_call: TRBV2; clone_size: -; cdr3_aa: CASSLGTFSSYNEQFF; cdr3_nt: TGTGCCAGCAGTTTGGGGACGTTTAGCTCCTACAATGAGCAGTTCTTC
j_call: TRBJ2-2; d_call: TRBD1; v_call: TRBV5-5; clone_size: few; cdr3_aa: CASSSPDRVYTGELFF; cdr3_nt: TGTGCCAGCAGCTCCCCCGACAGGGTTTACACCGGGGAGCTGTTTTTT
j_call: TRBJ1-1; d_call: -; v_call: TRBV5-1; clone_size: many; cdr3_aa: CASSLSGETEAFF; cdr3_nt: TGCGCCAGCAGCTTGTCGGGGGAAACTGAAGCTTTCTTT
j_call: TRBJ2-5; d_call: TRBD2; v_call: TRBV10-3; clone_size: many; cdr3_aa: CAISLTSWETQYF; cdr3_nt: TGTGCCATCAGCCTGACTAGCTGGGAGACCCAGTACTTC
j_call: TRBJ2-3; d_call: TRBD1; v_call: TRBV5-1; clone_size: few; cdr3_aa: CASSLPRGPGDTQYF; cdr3_nt: TGCGCCAGCAGCTTACCCAGGGGGCCGGGAGATACGCAGTATTTT
j_call: TRBJ1-2; d_call: -; v_call: TRBV20-1; clone_size: -; cdr3_aa: CSARDGQPQREGYTF; cdr3_nt: TGCAGTGCTAGAGATGGACAACCCCAAAGGGAGGGCTACACCTTC
j_call: TRBJ1-4; d_call: TRBD1; v_call: TRBV7-9; clone_size: many; cdr3_aa: CASRGQGAPNEKLFF; cdr3_nt: TGTGCCAGCCGCGGACAGGGGGCCCCTAATGAAAAACTGTTTTTT
j_call: TRBJ2-5; d_call: -; v_call: TRBV20-1; clone_size: few; cdr3_aa: CSAFKPAGAQETQYF; cdr3_nt: TGCAGTGCTTTCAAACCGGCCGGAGCTCAAGAGACCCAGTACTTC
j_call: TRBJ1-5; d_call: -; v_call: TRBV27; clone_size: -; cdr3_aa: CASSLSRAGNQPQHF; cdr3_nt: TGTGCCAGCAGTTTAAGTCGCGCAGGGAATCAGCCCCAGCATTTT
j_call: TRBJ2-5; d_call: -; v_call: TRBV6-5; clone_size: -; cdr3_aa: CASSYSTAQETQYF; cdr3_nt: TGTGCCAGCAGTTACTCAACAGCTCAAGAGACCCAGTACTTC
j_call: TRBJ2-1; d_call: -; v_call: TRBV5-1; clone_size: many; cdr3_aa: CASTGELGVNEQFF; cdr3_nt: TGCGCCAGCACCGGGGAGTTAGGGGTCAATGAGCAGTTCTTC
j_call: TRBJ2-7; d_call: -; v_call: TRBV29-1; clone_size: -; cdr3_aa: CSVETTGTRFGYEQYF; cdr3_nt: TGCAGCGTTGAAACCACCGGGACTCGGTTCGGCTACGAGCAGTACTTC
j_call: TRBJ2-1; d_call: TRBD1; v_call: TRBV20-1; clone_size: many; cdr3_aa: CSARRTGSSYNEQFF; cdr3_nt: TGCAGTGCTAGAAGGACAGGGAGCTCCTACAATGAGCAGTTCTTC
j_call: TRBJ2-3; d_call: TRBD2; v_call: TRBV10-3; clone_size: -; cdr3_aa: CAITSGLAGNGDTQYF; cdr3_nt: TGTGCCATCACCTCGGGACTAGCGGGGAACGGAGATACGCAGTATTTT
j_call: TRBJ1-4; d_call: -; v_call: TRBV3-1; clone_size: -; cdr3_aa: CASSPYYSTNEKLFF; cdr3_nt: TGTGCCAGCAGCCCCTACTACTCAACTAATGAAAAACTGTTTTTT
j_call: TRBJ1-1; d_call: TRBD1; v_call: TRBV20-1; clone_size: -; cdr3_aa: CSARSGTENTEAFF; cdr3_nt: TGCAGTGCTAGATCTGGGACAGAGAACACTGAAGCTTTCTTT
j_call: TRBJ2-7; d_call: TRBD1; v_call: TRBV6-1; clone_size: many; cdr3_aa: CASTRTGAEYEQYF; cdr3_nt: TGTGCCAGCACCCGGACAGGGGCCGAGTACGAGCAGTACTTC
j_call: TRBJ2-5; d_call: -; v_call: TRBV19; clone_size: few; cdr3_aa: CASSPRLTGTQETQYF; cdr3_nt: TGTGCCAGTAGTCCCCGGTTAACAGGGACCCAAGAGACCCAGTACTTC
j_call: TRBJ1-2; d_call: TRBD1; v_call: TRBV27; clone_size: -; cdr3_aa: CASSAQPGQGLYGYTF; cdr3_nt: TGTGCCAGCAGTGCCCAGCCGGGACAGGGTCTTTATGGCTACACCTTC
j_call: TRBJ1-4; d_call: -; v_call: TRBV7-3; clone_size: many; cdr3_aa: CASSSTHPTNEKLFF; cdr3_nt: TGTGCCAGCAGCTCCACACACCCAACTAATGAAAAACTGTTTTTT
j_call: TRBJ2-7; d_call: -; v_call: TRBV13; clone_size: few; cdr3_aa: CASSGGAESSYEQYF; cdr3_nt: TGTGCCAGCAGCGGGGGGGCAGAGAGCTCCTACGAGCAGTACTTC
j_call: TRBJ2-1; d_call: -; v_call: TRBV9; clone_size: many; cdr3_aa: CASSVRQDGEQFF; cdr3_nt: TGTGCCAGCAGCGTACGGCAGGATGGTGAGCAGTTCTTC
j_call: TRBJ2-3; d_call: -; v_call: TRBV6-5; clone_size: -; cdr3_aa: CASSYRISGYTDTQYF; cdr3_nt: TGTGCCAGCAGTTACAGGATTAGCGGATACACAGATACGCAGTATTTT
j_call: TRBJ2-3; d_call: TRBD2; v_call: TRBV5-1; clone_size: many; cdr3_aa: CASSLRSSGGDTQYF; cdr3_nt: TGCGCCAGCAGCTTGAGGTCTAGCGGGGGAGATACGCAGTATTTT
j_call: TRBJ2-1; d_call: TRBD2; v_call: TRBV7-2; clone_size: -; cdr3_aa: CASTISGTLNEQFF; cdr3_nt: TGTGCCAGCACCATCAGCGGGACCCTCAATGAGCAGTTCTTC